What follows are 27 T cell receptor beta chains derived from one specimen sequenced in a study of spatial heterogeneity in lung cancer (dated by TCRdb to between 2017 and 2020). The library was obtained by 5' RACE. Sequencing took place on a NextSeq 500. The raw public data were reprocessed by TCRdb itself: fastp quality trimming at Q25, MiXCR clonotype calling, in-frame beta chains only. Each CDR3 protein gets just one entry, which takes the most common genes and DNA from the rows behind it. The sample table records 40,000 to 50,000 distinct CDR3 sequences; roughly an eighth of these occur just once. Together, the top ten hold 55% to 60% of the sample. Read against the paper, the sample's time point label means: sample taken at primary tumor resection. The material sequenced was PBMCs, taken at surgery. These receptors all come from a male donor with early-stage non-small cell lung cancer.

This clonotype was counted between two and nine times. V and J are TRBV19 and TRBJ1-1, with 12 bases that match TRBD1. V was clipped by 4 bases and J by 3 bases; unmatched bases: 9. Looked up from germline, CDR1 is LNHDA and CDR2 is SQIVND (reference sequence). This CDR3 has 17 residues. The CDR3 protein is CASSKTGTGGADTEAFF. CDR3 DNA sequence: TGTGCCAGTAGTAAGACGGGGACAGGGGGCGCCGACACTGAAGCTTTCTTT.

This clonotype was counted only a few times. The chain has TRBV9 and TRBJ2-7; no definite D call. Germline V gene sequence: CDR1 SGDLS, CDR2 YYNGEE. V was trimmed by 0 bases and J by 4 bases, leaving 2 bases between them. This CDR3 comprises 11 residues. CDR3 in DNA: TGTGCCAGCAGCGTAGAGTACGAGCAGTACTTC. It yields the protein CASSVEYEQYF. Full variable domain (outside the CDR3, taken from reference TRBV9 and TRBJ2-7): DSGVTQTPKHLITATGQRVTLRCSPRSGDLSVYWYQQSLDQGLQFLIQYYNGEERAKGNILERFSAQQFPDLHSELNLSSLELGDSALYFCASSVEYEQYFGPGTRLTVT.

This clonotype was found a few times. The J gene is TRBJ2-1, the V gene TRBV29-1; 8 positions match TRBD2. Germline trimming cut 4 bases from V and 2 bases from J; bases unmatched to any gene: 1. This CDR3 region has 13 residues. Per germline, CDR1 SQVTM and CDR2 ANQGSEA. CDR3 nucleotides: TGCAGCGTTGCGCGGGAGGCCTACAATGAGCAGTTCTTC. This gives the protein CSVAREAYNEQFF.

V usage is TRBV19 and J usage is TRBJ2-2; D gene ambiguous. The CDR3 sequence is 13 residues long. CDR1 is LNHDA, CDR2 SQIVND, per germline (reference sequence). The CDR3 sequence: CAVAPWDTGELFF. DNA for the CDR3: TGTGCGGTAGCCCCTTGGGACACCGGGGAGCTGTTTTTT.

This clonotype was seen a handful of times. This chain links TRBV5-1 with TRBJ2-1; D uncertain. CDR3 length: 14 amino acids. Looked up from germline, CDR1 is SGHRS and CDR2 is YFSETQ. The V gene lost 4 bases and the J gene lost 11 bases, with 19 bases spanning the gap. The CDR3 protein is CASSPGVAGDQQFF. Here the CDR3 DNA reads TGCGCCAGCAGCCCCGGAGTGGCTGGGGATCAGCAGTTCTTC.

This clonotype was counted ten times or more. The chain links TRBV5-1 to TRBJ2-2; TRBD2 matches 14 bases. CDR3 length: 16 residues. Trimming removed 4 bases from V and 5 bases from J; junction bases left unmatched: 4. Per the germline V gene, CDR1 is SGHRS and CDR2 is YFSETQ. The CDR3 loop is CASSTGTSGSTGELFF. The CDR3 DNA reads TGCGCCAGCAGCACGGGGACTAGCGGGAGTACCGGGGAGCTGTTTTTT.

This clonotype was seen many times. The rearrangement uses TRBV29-1 and TRBJ2-7; 9 bases match TRBD1. Per germline, CDR1 SQVTM and CDR2 ANQGSEA. V lost 3 bases, J lost 4 bases, and 10 bases stayed unmatched. The CDR3 spans 15 residues. The DNA of the CDR3 is TGCAGCGTTGAGCCCCCCGGGACAGGGCCATACGAGCAGTACTTC. This encodes CSVEPPGTGPYEQYF.

The genes are TRBV7-9 and TRBJ2-5; D might be TRBD1 (5 bases). The CDR3 contains 16 residues. The V gene lost 4 bases and the J gene lost 1 base, with 16 bases spanning the gap. In germline, CDR1 is SEHNR, CDR2 FQNEAQ (reference sequence). CDR3 sequence (DNA): TGTGCCAGCAGCTCAATACAGGCCCGCCTCCAAGAGACCCAGTACTTC. Translation gives CASSSIQARLQETQYF.

This rearrangement joins TRBV12-3 or TRBV12-4 to TRBJ2-1, with 11 nucleotides matching TRBD2. The CDR3 length is 15 residues. V shed 6 bases and J 7 bases; nucleotides not matched to a gene: 8. CDR3 loop: CASRLSGGGPNEQFF. The DNA for the CDR3 is TGTGCCAGCAGGCTTAGCGGGGGGGGACCAAATGAGCAGTTCTTC.

V and J are TRBV29-1 and TRBJ2-1; 8 bases agree with TRBD1. The V segment lost 3 bases and the J segment 7 bases; nucleotides outside the gene matches: 5. The CDR3 is 13 residues long. Germline lookup yields CDR1 SQVTM and CDR2 ANQGSEA. CDR3: CSVDRGRRNEQFF. The CDR3 DNA is TGCAGCGTTGACAGGGGGCGACGTAATGAGCAGTTCTTC.

The table lists this clonotype with many counts. The rearrangement uses TRBV11-3 and TRBJ1-1; D is possibly TRBD1 (5 bases). Trimming left V 2 bases short and J 5 bases short, with 6 bases between. The CDR3 has 12 residues. In germline, CDR1 is SGHNT, CDR2 YENEEA. The CDR3 loop is CASSLRGTEAFF. For the CDR3, the DNA is TGTGCCAGCAGCTTACGGGGGACTGAAGCTTTCTTT.

In its sample, this clonotype was seen a few times. The rearrangement uses TRBV5-1 and TRBJ2-6; D not resolved. Germline values: CDR1 SGHRS, CDR2 YFSETQ. Deletions cut 9 bases from V and 0 bases from J, with 10 bases between. The CDR3 consists of 14 residues. The CDR3 DNA reads as TGCGCCACCATGCTAAACTCTGGGGCCAACGTCCTGACTTTC. Its protein is CATMLNSGANVLTF. The full variable domain, its missing parts supplied by reference TRBV5-1 and TRBJ2-6, is KAGVTQTPRYLIKTRGQQVTLSCSPISGHRSVSWYQQTPGQGLQFLFEYFSETQRNKGNFPGRFSGRQFSNSRSEMNVSTLELGDSALYLCATMLNSGANVLTFGAGSRLTVL.

The chain couples TRBV7-3 to TRBJ2-5; D might be TRBD1 or TRBD2, each matching 7 bases. Germline CDR1 SGHTA, CDR2 FQGTGA. Trimming shortened V by 3 bases and J by 2 bases, and 10 bases separated the two germline ends. The CDR3 spans 14 residues. For the CDR3, the DNA is TGTGCCAGCAGCTTCCAGGGGGGGCAAGAGACCCAGTACTTC. Translating it yields CASSFQGGQETQYF.

This clonotype was seen a few times. The rearrangement links TRBV6-4 to TRBJ1-5; D gene uncertain. Germline V gives CDR1 MRHNA, CDR2 SNTAGT. There are 13 residues in the CDR3. V lost 2 bases and J 2 bases, leaving 4 bases between the germline ends. The CDR3 DNA sequence: TGTGCCAGCAGTGACGGAGGCAATCAGCCCCAGCATTTT. The encoded protein is CASSDGGNQPQHF.

There are many counts of this clonotype. J is TRBJ2-7 and V is TRBV2, with no clear D. This CDR3 is built from 15 residues. Between the trimmed V and J ends, which lost 4 bases and 6 bases, there was a span of 19 bases. CDR1 SNHLY and CDR2 FYNNEI come from the germline V gene. CDR3 sequence: CASSVFGPPRSEQYF. The CDR3, as DNA: TGTGCCAGCAGTGTATTCGGGCCCCCGAGGTCCGAGCAGTACTTC.

The V gene is TRBV9, the J gene TRBJ2-2; TRBD1 aligns across 7 bases. The J segment lost 4 bases and the V segment lost 1 base, leaving 1 base of the junction unmatched. CDR1 SGDLS and CDR2 YYNGEE come from the germline V gene. The CDR3 is 14 amino acids. The CDR3 DNA reads TGTGCCAGCAGCGTAAGACAGGGCACCGGGGAGCTGTTTTTT. Amino acid sequence: CASSVRQGTGELFF.

This clonotype was seen more than once but under ten times. The rearrangement uses TRBV18 and TRBJ1-1; D not certain. The V and J ends lost 3 bases and 1 base respectively, with 6 bases between them. The CDR3 covers 13 residues. Germline CDR1 is KGHSH and CDR2 is LQKENI. CDR3 DNA: TGTGCCAGCTCACCTGTAGGGAACACTGAAGCTTTCTTT. It translates to CASSPVGNTEAFF.

This clonotype was seen ten or more times. CDR3 in amino acids: CSAGTSGYNEQFF. In DNA, the CDR3 is TGCAGTGCGGGGACTAGCGGGTACAATGAGCAGTTCTTC. This sequence joins TRBV20-1 and TRBJ2-1, with 12 positions matching TRBD2. With V trimmed by 6 bases and J by 4 bases, 1 base remained unmatched. The germline CDR1 and CDR2 sequences are DFQATT and SNEGSKA (reference sequence). The CDR3 sequence is 13 residues long.

This chain connects TRBV4-3 to TRBJ2-1; 15 bases fit TRBD2. The CDR3 has 17 amino acids. Losses at the gene ends were 3 bases for V and 6 bases for J; bases not matched to a gene: 6. CDR1 and CDR2 from the germline V gene are LGHNA and YSLEER. The CDR3 nucleotides are TGCGCCAGCAGCCAGGCTCCGGGACTAGCGGGAGGCAATGAGCAGTTCTTC. Its protein is CASSQAPGLAGGNEQFF.

This clonotype was detected ten times or more. The chain links TRBV14 to TRBJ1-1; unclear D gene. Trimming took off 8 bases at V and 4 bases at J, with 14 bases between the two ends. Germline values: CDR1 SGHDN, CDR2 FVKESK. The CDR3 runs to 13 residues. CDR3 coding DNA: TGTGCCAGCTCCCCAGCGGCTTTCACTGAAGCTTTCTTT. As protein: CASSPAAFTEAFF.

This clonotype was detected a few times. This sequence joins TRBV2 and TRBJ1-6; D gene unclear. The length of the CDR3 is 16 residues. V was clipped by 6 bases and J by 4 bases, with 16 bases between them. Germline CDR1 and CDR2: SNHLY and FYNNEI. Here the CDR3 reads CASRTLGRLYNSPLHF. The CDR3 coding sequence is TGTGCCAGCAGGACGCTCGGACGGCTTTATAATTCACCCCTCCACTTT.

The V call is TRBV15, the J call TRBJ2-3; perhaps TRBD2 as D (6 bases). Germline values: CDR1 LNHNV, CDR2 YYDKDF (reference sequence). CDR3 length: 12 residues. V gave up 2 bases and J gave up 6 bases, with 6 bases separating them. DNA for the CDR3: TGTGCCACCAGCAGACTAGCGGATACGCAGTATTTT. This codes for CATSRLADTQYF.

The chain employs TRBV29-1 and TRBJ2-1, with 9 bases lining up with TRBD1. The CDR3 is made up of 15 amino acids. The V and J ends lost 6 bases and 10 bases, in that order; junction bases with no gene match: 16. The germline V gene encodes CDR1 SQVTM and CDR2 ANQGSEA. The CDR3 sequence is CSVNLLTGGGTEQFF. In DNA form, the CDR3 reads TGCAGCGTCAATCTACTGACAGGGGGGGGCACAGAGCAGTTCTTC.

The V and J genes are TRBV12-3 or TRBV12-4 and TRBJ2-2, with 11 bases aligning to TRBD2. The CDR3 has 18 residues. The V segment lost 2 bases and the J segment 7 bases; nucleotides outside the gene matches: 12. The CDR3 spells CASSLPPWTSGYSGELFF. For the CDR3, the DNA is TGTGCCAGCAGTTTACCCCCCTGGACTAGCGGGTACAGCGGGGAGCTGTTTTTT.

V gene TRBV5-1 combines with J gene TRBJ2-1; TRBD1 is a possible D gene (5 bases). This CDR3 contains 14 residues. V shed 1 base and J shed 1 base, with 6 bases lying between them. The germline V gene encodes CDR1 SGHRS and CDR2 YFSETQ. CDR3 region: CASSLRQSYNEQFF. The DNA of the CDR3 is TGCGCCAGCAGCTTGAGACAGTCCTACAATGAGCAGTTCTTC.

This clonotype is classed as medium-sized (0.01 to 0.1%). The rearrangement uses TRBV28 and TRBJ2-1; the match to TRBD2 covers 8 bases. Looked up from germline, CDR1 is MDHEN and CDR2 is SYDVKM. The V and J ends lost 1 base and 3 bases, in that order; junction bases with no gene match: 5. The CDR3 is 16 residues long. The CDR3 here is CASSLSGGYLYNEQFF. The DNA of the CDR3 is TGTGCCAGCAGTTTATCGGGAGGGTACCTCTACAATGAGCAGTTCTTC. Supplemented by reference TRBV28 and TRBJ2-1, the full variable domain reads DVKVTQSSRYLVKRTGEKVFLECVQDMDHENMFWYRQDPGLGLRLIYFSYDVKMKEKGDIPEGYSVSREKKERFSLILESASTNQTSMYLCASSLSGGYLYNEQFFGPGTRLTVL.

The table lists this clonotype with a few counts. The V call is TRBV9, the J call TRBJ2-1; D is unclear. V lost 1 base and J 0 bases, leaving 11 bases between the germline ends. The CDR3 length is 16 residues. The germline V gene encodes CDR1 SGDLS and CDR2 YYNGEE. The CDR3 bases are TGTGCCAGCAGCGTATATTCGGGTAGCTCCTACAATGAGCAGTTCTTC. This sequence encodes CASSVYSGSSYNEQFF.